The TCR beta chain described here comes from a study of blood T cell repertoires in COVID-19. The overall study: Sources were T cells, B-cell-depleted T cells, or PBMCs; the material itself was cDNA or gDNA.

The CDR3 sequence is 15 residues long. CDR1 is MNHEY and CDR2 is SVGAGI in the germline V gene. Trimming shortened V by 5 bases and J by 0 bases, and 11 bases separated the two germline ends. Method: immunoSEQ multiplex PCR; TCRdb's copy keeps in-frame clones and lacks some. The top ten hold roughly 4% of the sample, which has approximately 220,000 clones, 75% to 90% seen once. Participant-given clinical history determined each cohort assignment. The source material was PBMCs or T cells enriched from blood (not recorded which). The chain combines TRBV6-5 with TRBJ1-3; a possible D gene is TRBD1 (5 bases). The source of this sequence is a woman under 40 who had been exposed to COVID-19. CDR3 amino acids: CASSTTGDSGNTIYF. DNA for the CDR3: TGTGCCAGCAGTACCACAGGTGACTCTGGAAACACCATATATTTT.